This T cell receptor beta chain was observed in a study of blood T cell repertoires in COVID-19. Study information: From the United States, Italy and Spain came samples of acute and convalescent COVID-19. The analysed material was cDNA or gDNA that came from T cells, B-cell-depleted T cells, or PBMCs.

In the original analysis: The authors estimated nucleated cell counts from reference gene primer amplification. Assay: immunoSEQ multiplex PCR; the TCRdb copy retains only in-frame clones and omits some. The V and J calls and clone size are taken from that table; D and trimming were inferred from the DNA. In the table there are about 330,000 clones, 88% of which are singletons. This CDR3 has 15 amino acids. From germline, CDR1 is SGHAT and CDR2 FQNNGV. Trimming shortened V by 5 bases and J by 2 bases, and 15 bases separated the two germline ends. Recovered participants had two consecutive negative NP/OP PCR tests, healthcare professional clearance, or symptom resolution.

The sequenced material came from PBMCs or T cells enriched from blood (not recorded which). V gene TRBV11-2 combines with J gene TRBJ1-1; D is possibly TRBD1 (5 bases). The sequence came from a man aged 25-40 years who had recovered from COVID-19. In DNA form, the CDR3 reads TGTGCCAGCAGCGCCCTTCGGGGGTACAACACTGAAGCTTTCTTT. Translated, it gives CASSALRGYNTEAFF.